These 26 T cell receptor beta chains share one sample of origin, sequenced in a study of blood T cell repertoires in COVID-19 (TCRdb year 2020). The library was obtained by the immunoSEQ multiplex PCR assay. Held by TCRdb, this immuneACCESS table contains in-frame sequences only and omits some clones. Under half of the omission traces to an unresolved V gene where checked; the cause of the rest is unknown. This sample holds 77,000 or so clones; around 83% were observed only once. The top ten clonotypes cover 6.9% of the sample. Sequenced: peripheral blood. The receptors were gathered from a man younger than 45 with COVID-19, enrolled during active disease.

The rearrangement joins TRBV6-5 to TRBJ1-1, with D possibly being TRBD1 (5 bases). Trimming took off 6 bases at V and 5 bases at J, with 13 bases between the two ends. The CDR3 is 13 residues long. CDR1 is MNHEY and CDR2 is SVGAGI in the germline V gene. The CDR3 region is CASSSDGGTEAFF. CDR3 DNA: TGTGCCAGCAGCTCCGACGGGGGGACTGAAGCTTTCTTT.

This chain uses TRBV15 with TRBJ1-5; tentative D call: TRBD1 (5 bases). The CDR3 consists of 14 residues. Germline lookup yields CDR1 LNHNV and CDR2 YYDKDF (reference sequence). V was trimmed by 4 bases and J by 6 bases, leaving 13 bases between them. Written as DNA, the CDR3 is TGTGCCACCAGCAAAGGGGCTTCTGGTCAGCCCCAGCATTTT. Its translation is CATSKGASGQPQHF. The whole variable domain, filled in from reference TRBV15 and TRBJ1-5, reads DAMVIQNPRYQVTQFGKPVTLSCSQTLNHNVMYWYQQKSSQAPKLLFHYYDKDFNNEADTPDNFQSRRPNTSFCFLDIRSPGLGDTAMYLCATSKGASGQPQHFGDGTRLSIL.

The V and J genes are TRBV18 and TRBJ2-5, with 8 bases fitting TRBD2. The J segment lost 3 bases and the V segment lost 3 bases, leaving 6 bases of the junction unmatched. Germline CDR1 and CDR2: KGHSH and LQKENI. The CDR3 is made up of 15 amino acids. DNA of the CDR3: TGTGCCAGCTCACCTTCTCTAGCGGGCGAAGAGACCCAGTACTTC. This sequence encodes CASSPSLAGEETQYF.

The gene calls are TRBV10-1 and TRBJ2-1; 8 bases are a match to TRBD2. Germline lookup yields CDR1 WNHNN and CDR2 SYGVQD (reference sequence). J was trimmed by 11 bases and V by 0 bases; bases with no gene match: 6. The CDR3 runs to 14 residues. For the CDR3, the DNA is TGCGCCAGCAGTGAGTCGGGCGGGAGGCCTCAGCAGTTCTTC. Protein: CASSESGGRPQQFF.

This sequence joins TRBV5-1 and TRBJ2-3; no clear D. V lost 1 base and J 1 base, leaving 10 bases between the germline ends. The V gene's germline CDR1 is SGHRS and CDR2 YFSETQ. This CDR3 spans 15 amino acids. Written as DNA, the CDR3 is TGCGCCAGCAGCTTGAGCACCTCGGGCACAGATACGCAGTATTTT. Protein sequence: CASSLSTSGTDTQYF.

This sequence joins TRBV6-2 or TRBV6-3 and TRBJ2-7, with TRBD2 identical over 10 bases. The V segment lost 3 bases and the J segment 1 base; nucleotides outside the gene matches: 3. CDR3 length: 15 amino acids. CDR1 is MNHEY, CDR2 SVGEGT, per germline. CDR3 sequence (DNA): TGTGCCAGCAGTTATCAGCGGGAGGGATCCTACGAGCAGTACTTC. This codes for CASSYQREGSYEQYF.

This chain uses TRBV7-2 with TRBJ2-7; D possibly corresponds to TRBD1 (6 bases). The ends were cut back, 5 bases at V and 4 bases at J, with 30 bases in the middle. Germline V gene sequence: CDR1 SGHTA, CDR2 FQGNSA. This CDR3 comprises 19 residues. CDR3 protein: CASSPRGSTMKGMIYEQYF. CDR3 DNA sequence: TGTGCCAGCAGCCCCAGGGGCAGTACTATGAAGGGGATGATATACGAGCAGTACTTC.

This clone has more than one count but fewer than ten. The V call is TRBV7-2, the J call TRBJ1-6, with 8 bases identical to TRBD1. Germline trimming cut 1 base from V and 10 bases from J; bases unmatched to any gene: 9. From germline, CDR1 is SGHTA and CDR2 FQGNSA. The CDR3 loop spans 16 amino acids. DNA of the CDR3: TGTGCCAGCAGCTTAGGTAACAGGGGGACGACCTCACCCCTCCACTTT. This codes for CASSLGNRGTTSPLHF.

This clone has a handful of counts. The rearrangement joins TRBV10-3 to TRBJ2-1; 12 nucleotides match TRBD2. This CDR3 has 15 residues. J gave up 5 bases and V 5 bases, and 4 bases lay outside the gene matches. CDR1 and CDR2 (germline): ENHRY, SYGVKD. The CDR3 bases are TGTGCCATCAGTAATACTAGCGGGAGGAACAATGAGCAGTTCTTC. This translates into CAISNTSGRNNEQFF.

The V gene is TRBV25-1, the J gene TRBJ1-3; D gene uncertain. V lost 3 bases to trimming and J lost 4 bases, with 13 bases between them. Germline V CDR1 and CDR2: MGHDK, SYGVNS. This CDR3 is 15 amino acids long. In DNA form, the CDR3 reads TGTGCCAGCAGTGATCCGCGGGTTGGAGGAAACACCATATATTTT. It yields the protein CASSDPRVGGNTIYF.

This clone was observed once. This chain joins TRBV11-3 and TRBJ2-1; 10 nucleotides line up with TRBD2. Germline assignment: CDR1 SGHNT and CDR2 YENEEA. The ends lost 4 bases at V and 2 bases at J; junction bases unmatched: 2. The CDR3 sequence is 15 residues long. In DNA, the CDR3 is TGTGCCAGCAGCTCTAGCGGGAGCACCTACAATGAGCAGTTCTTC. Residues: CASSSSGSTYNEQFF.

The chain is built from TRBV27 and TRBJ1-6; D possibly corresponds to TRBD1 (5 bases). Germline loops: CDR1 MNHEY, CDR2 SMNVEV (reference sequence). Trimming cost V 5 bases and J 7 bases, with 9 bases left between them. The CDR3 covers 13 residues. CDR3 region: CASSPDRNSPLHF. In nucleotides, the CDR3 is TGTGCCAGCAGTCCCGACAGAAATTCACCCCTCCACTTT.

The rearrangement uses TRBV5-1 and TRBJ2-3, with TRBD1 matching 9 bases. The CDR3 totals 14 residues. Germline-derived CDR1 and CDR2 are SGHRS and YFSETQ. The trim removed 4 bases at V and 2 bases at J, leaving 2 bases unmatched. This CDR3 is CASSRDRVTDTQYF. The CDR3 DNA sequence: TGCGCCAGCAGCCGGGACAGGGTCACAGATACGCAGTATTTT. Drawing the rest from reference TRBV5-1 and TRBJ2-3, the complete variable domain is KAGVTQTPRYLIKTRGQQVTLSCSPISGHRSVSWYQQTPGQGLQFLFEYFSETQRNKGNFPGRFSGRQFSNSRSEMNVSTLELGDSALYLCASSRDRVTDTQYFGPGTRLTVL.

This chain uses TRBV2 with TRBJ1-2; TRBD1 agrees at 9 bases. Germline V gene sequence: CDR1 SNHLY, CDR2 FYNNEI. V trimming: 5 bases; J trimming: 8 bases; junction bases outside the gene matches: 9. The CDR3 runs 14 residues. DNA for the CDR3: TGTGCCAGCAGTCCGGGACAGGGAGCAAGAGGCTACACCTTC. This codes for CASSPGQGARGYTF.

The chain has TRBV11-2 and TRBJ2-5; no clear D gene. V lost 0 bases, J lost 1 base, and 9 bases lay in between. The CDR3 length is 15 residues. Germline loops: CDR1 SGHAT, CDR2 FQNNGV. CDR3 residues: CASSLDRWSQETQYF. The CDR3 nucleotides are TGTGCCAGCAGCTTAGATCGTTGGAGCCAAGAGACCCAGTACTTC.

This chain links TRBV29-1 with TRBJ2-1; a weak D match, TRBD2 (5 bases). CDR3 size: 12 residues. The V gene lost 5 bases and the J gene lost 6 bases, with 11 bases spanning the gap. Germline lookup yields CDR1 SQVTM and CDR2 ANQGSEA. The CDR3 bases are TGCAGCGTTCTGACTACTAGCAATGAGCAGTTCTTC. Translation gives CSVLTTSNEQFF.

This chain's CDR3 is CASSSDRDSDYEQYF. In DNA form, the CDR3 reads TGTGCCAGCAGCTCTGACCGGGACAGTGACTACGAGCAGTACTTC. The chain joins TRBV7-9 to TRBJ2-7; 7 nucleotides align to TRBD1. The J segment lost 3 bases and the V segment lost 4 bases, leaving 9 bases of the junction unmatched. The V gene's germline CDR1 is SEHNR and CDR2 FQNEAQ (reference sequence). This CDR3 is 15 amino acids long.

The chain links TRBV10-1 to TRBJ2-2; no clear D gene. CDR1 and CDR2 (germline): WNHNN, SYGVQD (reference sequence). The CDR3 contains 12 residues. V was pared by 7 bases and J by 1 base, with 4 bases between. CDR3 coding DNA: TGCGCCAGCACAGGGAACACCGGGGAGCTGTTTTTT. It yields the protein CASTGNTGELFF.

This clone was picked up one time. The gene calls are TRBV30 and TRBJ1-5; TRBD1 is a possible D gene (5 bases). This CDR3 contains 14 residues. V dropped 0 bases and J dropped 6 bases, with 12 bases sitting between them. In germline, CDR1 is GTSNPN, CDR2 SVGIG (reference sequence). Here the CDR3 reads CAWSVRGGGQPQHF. DNA of the CDR3: TGTGCCTGGAGTGTACGGGGGGGAGGTCAGCCCCAGCATTTT.

This CDR3 is CASSPGGTRGDTQYF. For the CDR3, the DNA is TGTGCCAGCAGCCCAGGAGGAACTCGAGGGGATACGCAGTATTTT. V and J are TRBV3-1 (or the pseudogene TRBV3-2) and TRBJ2-3, with a possible D match to TRBD2 (5 bases). The CDR3 covers 15 residues. V lost 4 bases, J lost 6 bases, and 17 bases lay in between. Germline CDR1 LGHDT, CDR2 YNNKEL (reference sequence).

This clone was seen only once. As DNA, the CDR3 is TGTGCCAGCAGTGAACGGGTTGGCAGGGTGGGTGGCTACACCTTC. Residues: CASSERVGRVGGYTF. The chain recombines TRBV6-1 with TRBJ1-2, with D possibly TRBD1 on 5 matching bases. CDR3 length equals 15 residues. Trimming removed 2 bases from V and 7 bases from J, with 17 bases in between. Germline V gives CDR1 MNHNS, CDR2 SASEGT.

V and J are TRBV5-8 and TRBJ2-1, with 7 nucleotides matching TRBD2. The CDR3 is made up of 17 amino acids. In germline, CDR1 is SGHTS, CDR2 YDEGEE. V lost 4 bases, J lost 6 bases, and 16 bases stayed unmatched. The CDR3 is CASSRSLGGSRVNEQFF. DNA of the CDR3: TGTGCCAGCAGCCGTAGCTTGGGCGGGAGTAGGGTCAATGAGCAGTTCTTC.

The rearrangement joins TRBV27 to TRBJ1-4, with D perhaps matching TRBD1 (6 bases). The length of the CDR3 is 18 residues. V lost 5 bases to trimming and J lost 7 bases, with 26 bases between them. CDR1 MNHEY and CDR2 SMNVEV come from the germline V gene (reference sequence). CDR3 sequence (DNA): TGTGCCAGCAGTCTAACACCCCCCGGAACAGGGAATGGTGAAAAACTGTTTTTT. This codes for CASSLTPPGTGNGEKLFF.

The chain is built from TRBV27 and TRBJ2-3, with 14 bases lining up with TRBD2. V lost 6 bases, J lost 6 bases, and 2 bases stayed unmatched. This CDR3 region has 14 residues. Germline CDR1 and CDR2: MNHEY and SMNVEV (reference sequence). The CDR3 region is CASRGLAGADTQYF. The CDR3, as DNA: TGTGCCAGCAGGGGACTAGCGGGAGCCGATACGCAGTATTTT.

The V and J genes are TRBV11-2 and TRBJ2-5; D possibly corresponds to TRBD1 (5 bases). In germline, CDR1 is SGHAT, CDR2 FQNNGV. This CDR3 region has 15 residues. Trimming took off 4 bases at V and 2 bases at J, with 14 bases between the two ends. DNA for the CDR3: TGTGCCAGCAGCTCCTACGACAGCGATCAAGAGACCCAGTACTTC. Translation: CASSSYDSDQETQYF.

This chain joins TRBV9 and TRBJ1-4, with D unresolved. With 6 bases removed from V and 7 bases from J, the gap between germline ends came to 16 bases. The CDR3 runs to 14 residues. CDR1 is SGDLS and CDR2 is YYNGEE in the germline V gene. Here the CDR3 reads CASNRGAPSEKLFF. The CDR3 nucleotides are TGTGCCAGCAACCGGGGAGCACCTTCTGAAAAACTGTTTTTT.